One sample yielded the 19 T cell receptor beta chains listed below, sequenced in a study of T cell responses to AZD1222 COVID-19 vaccine. This table comes from immunoSEQ multiplex PCR, and its TCRdb copy is limited to in-frame clones, with some not included. The sample includes about 140,000 clones, roughly 90% of them seen just once. The specimen was peripheral blood, collected on day 0 of AZD1222 vaccination. The receptors were sampled from an adult in good health.

The chain carries TRBV11-2 and TRBJ2-2; D not certain. Trimming cost V 5 bases and J 6 bases, with 10 bases left between them. This CDR3 is 13 amino acids long. Germline CDR1 and CDR2: SGHAT and FQNNGV. CDR3 nucleotide sequence: TGTGCCAGCAGCACCTTTTTAGCCGGGGAGCTGTTTTTT. Translated, it gives CASSTFLAGELFF. Supplemented by reference TRBV11-2 and TRBJ2-2, the full variable domain reads EAGVAQSPRYKIIEKRQSVAFWCNPISGHATLYWYQQILGQGPKLLIQFQNNGVVDDSQLPKDRFSAERLKGVDSTLKIQPAKLEDSAVYLCASSTFLAGELFFGEGSRLTVL.

The V and J genes are TRBV27 and TRBJ2-7, with D possibly TRBD2 on 6 matching bases. The CDR3 has 15 residues. V lost 6 bases to trimming and J lost 3 bases, with 18 bases between them. Germline CDR1 MNHEY, CDR2 SMNVEV (reference sequence). CDR3 coding DNA: TGTGCCAGCAGCCCCAAGGCGGGAAGTTTCTACGAGCAGTACTTC. Amino acid sequence: CASSPKAGSFYEQYF.

The chain is built from TRBV19 and TRBJ2-7; TRBD1 might be the D (5 bases). Germline CDR1 is LNHDA and CDR2 is SQIVND (reference sequence). The CDR3 extends over 14 amino acids. V lost 5 bases and J 2 bases, leaving 13 bases between the germline ends. Written as DNA, the CDR3 is TGTGCCAGTAGTGCCGTCCCAGGGCCCTACGAGCAGTACTTC. Translated: CASSAVPGPYEQYF.

The chain joins TRBV7-2 to TRBJ2-1, with TRBD2 matching 10 bases. This CDR3 has 15 residues. V lost 4 bases and J lost 5; bases outside the gene matches: 5. Germline loops: CDR1 SGHTA, CDR2 FQGNSA. The CDR3 region has the DNA TGTGCCAGCAGCTCTCTAGCGGGAGCACACAATGAGCAGTTCTTC. It is translated as CASSSLAGAHNEQFF.

Written as DNA, the CDR3 is TGTGCCATCAGTGCACAGGTGCCCGGGGCCAACGTCCTGACTTTC. Protein: CAISAQVPGANVLTF. The chain has TRBV10-3 and TRBJ2-6; D perhaps matches TRBD1 (5 bases). CDR1 is ENHRY and CDR2 is SYGVKD in the germline V gene. The CDR3 loop spans 15 amino acids. Trimming removed 4 bases from V and 4 bases from J, with 11 bases in between.

The chain carries TRBV28 and TRBJ1-5; D uncertain. V was trimmed by 5 bases and J by 5 bases, leaving 16 bases between them. The CDR3 is 15 residues long. From germline, CDR1 is MDHEN and CDR2 SYDVKM. Written as DNA, the CDR3 is TGTGCCAGCAGTCCCCCTCCGCCAGGCCATCAGCCCCAGCATTTT. Amino acids: CASSPPPPGHQPQHF.

This chain joins TRBV27 and TRBJ2-3, with 11 bases that match TRBD2. J gave up 1 base and V 1 base, and 13 bases lay outside the gene matches. The CDR3 covers 20 residues. Germline CDR1 is MNHEY and CDR2 is SMNVEV (reference sequence). CDR3 coding DNA: TGTGCCAGCAGTTTATGGGGCGGGGCTAGCGGGAGGAGGGGCACAGATACGCAGTATTTT. This translates into CASSLWGGASGRRGTDTQYF.

The V and J genes are TRBV9 and TRBJ1-6, with D perhaps matching TRBD1 (5 bases). V was trimmed by 4 bases and J by 15 bases, leaving 17 bases between them. Germline V gives CDR1 SGDLS, CDR2 YYNGEE. The CDR3 totals 13 residues. The CDR3 reads CASSPGQGAGLHF. The CDR3 DNA sequence: TGTGCCAGCAGCCCAGGGCAGGGTGCGGGCCTCCACTTT.

V usage is TRBV12-3 or TRBV12-4 and J usage is TRBJ2-7; D is undetermined. V was trimmed by 6 bases and J by 5 bases, leaving 8 bases between them. The CDR3 is 11 residues long. This CDR3 is CASSGRHEQYF. CDR3 coding DNA: TGTGCCAGCAGCGGCCGGCACGAGCAGTACTTC.

CDR3 protein: CASSKYEMWPREAFF. The CDR3 region has the DNA TGTGCCAGCAGCAAATATGAGATGTGGCCGCGTGAAGCTTTCTTT. The rearrangement uses TRBV13 and TRBJ1-1; D not certain. The V gene lost 5 bases and the J gene lost 7 bases, with 20 bases spanning the gap. CDR3 length: 15 residues. Germline CDR1 and CDR2: PRHDT and FYEKMQ (reference sequence). Supplemented by reference TRBV13 and TRBJ1-1, the full variable domain reads AAGVIQSPRHLIKEKRETATLKCYPIPRHDTVYWYQQGPGQDPQFLISFYEKMQSDKGSIPDRFSAQQFSDYHSELNMSSLELGDSALYFCASSKYEMWPREAFFGQGTRLTVV.

The V and J genes are TRBV27 and TRBJ2-7; 9 nucleotides line up with TRBD2. This CDR3 has 15 amino acids. CDR1 is MNHEY and CDR2 is SMNVEV in the germline V gene (reference sequence). V was clipped by 6 bases and J by 0 bases; unmatched bases: 6. The CDR3 bases are TGTGCCAGCAGCTTAGCGGGAGTGAGCTCCTACGAGCAGTACTTC. This gives the protein CASSLAGVSSYEQYF.

This chain connects TRBV3-1 (or the pseudogene TRBV3-2) to TRBJ1-2; unclear D gene. CDR1 and CDR2 from the germline V gene are LGHDT and YNNKEL (reference sequence). The germline V and J ends were trimmed by 1 base and 4 bases, with 13 bases remaining between them. The CDR3 has 15 residues. The CDR3: CASSQVPETSYGYTF. The CDR3 DNA follows: TGTGCCAGCAGCCAAGTTCCAGAGACCTCCTATGGCTACACCTTC.

The chain carries TRBV2 and TRBJ1-5; the D gene is possibly TRBD1 (5 bases). Deletions cut 7 bases from V and 1 base from J, with 14 bases between. The CDR3 is 15 amino acids. Per germline, CDR1 SNHLY and CDR2 FYNNEI. The CDR3, as DNA: TGTGCCAGCAAGGCAGGGCGGGCGAGCAATCAGCCCCAGCATTTT. This encodes CASKAGRASNQPQHF.

The CDR3 bases are TGTGCCACAACCGGGACAAGGGACGTTACGCAGTATTTT. It codes for CATTGTRDVTQYF. The chain links TRBV10-3 to TRBJ2-3; D perhaps matches TRBD1 (6 bases). V was cut by 10 bases and J by 8 bases, with 19 bases left in between. Germline V gives CDR1 ENHRY, CDR2 SYGVKD. The CDR3 consists of 13 residues.

The V gene is TRBV7-8, the J gene TRBJ2-6; D might be TRBD1 (5 bases). Germline V gene sequence: CDR1 SGHVS, CDR2 FQNEAQ. CDR3 length equals 20 residues. V gave up 0 bases and J gave up 0 bases, with 18 bases separating them. CDR3 bases: TGTGCCAGCAGCTTAGCCCCTGGGCAGGGAATTTCCTCTGGGGCCAACGTCCTGACTTTC. Translating gives CASSLAPGQGISSGANVLTF.

The V call is TRBV7-2, the J call TRBJ2-7; D is perhaps TRBD2 (7 bases). V was cut by 4 bases and J by 4 bases, with 17 bases left in between. This CDR3 comprises 15 residues. CDR1 is SGHTA, CDR2 FQGNSA, per germline. In DNA, the CDR3 is TGTGCCAGCAGCTCAGACGGGGGGCCACGTTACGAGCAGTACTTC. It encodes CASSSDGGPRYEQYF.

The chain recombines TRBV5-6 with TRBJ2-5; a possible D gene is TRBD2 (5 bases). The CDR3 is 13 amino acids. Trimming pared 2 bases from V and 4 bases from J, leaving 9 bases between. Germline V gene sequence: CDR1 SGHDT, CDR2 YYEEEE. The CDR3 DNA is TGTGCCAGCAGCTTTCCGGCGGGAGAGACCCAGTACTTC. It is translated as CASSFPAGETQYF.

The chain has TRBV24-1 and TRBJ2-1; D gene unclear. CDR1 and CDR2 (germline): KGHDR, SFDVKD. Deletions cut 0 bases from V and 6 bases from J, with 8 bases between. The CDR3 is 14 residues long. CDR3 DNA: TGTGCCACCAGTGATTTGCGTACAACCAATGAGCAGTTCTTC. As protein: CATSDLRTTNEQFF.

The J gene is TRBJ1-2, the V gene TRBV27; 8 positions match TRBD1. This CDR3 contains 14 residues. With 0 bases clipped from V and 8 bases from J, the junction kept 5 bases outside the gene matches. Germline-derived CDR1 and CDR2 are MNHEY and SMNVEV (reference sequence). CDR3 DNA: TGTGCCAGCAGTTTATCGACAGGGGCTAGGGGCTACACCTTC. Encoded protein: CASSLSTGARGYTF.